A selection of T cell receptor beta chains follows, all from one sample in a study of T cells after yellow fever vaccination. TCRdb passed the 5' RACE reads through MiXCR, listing each CDR3 protein once. The sample carries about 340,000 distinct CDR3 sequences, about 4% recorded once. Source: PBMCs, taken 5 days after the yellow fever booster vaccination. The origin of the receptors is a man younger than 35 who received the YFV17D yellow fever vaccine. CDR3s include the opening cysteine and the closing phenylalanine or tryptophan.

>TRBV15|TRBJ2-5
CATRGAAQETQYF
>TRBV7-2|TRBJ1-6
CASSLGGRGTYNSPLHF
>TRBV11-2|TRBJ1-4
CASSQGTGFLEKLFF
>TRBV14|TRBJ2-1
CASSQTSYYEQFF
>TRBV7-2|TRBJ2-1
CASSFASYNEQFF
>TRBV20-1|TRBJ2-7
CSAGGDYEQYF
>TRBV4-1|TRBJ1-5
CASSQGAGNSQPQHF
>TRBV6-6|TRBJ1-6
CASSYIENSPLHF
>TRBV29-1|TRBJ2-5
CSVASDETQYF
>TRBV29-1|TRBJ1-2
CSVGDDGYTF
>TRBV7-9|TRBJ2-2
CASSLGPGELFF
>TRBV3-1|TRBJ1-2
CASSLNFAGGGYTF
>TRBV12-3/TRBV12-4|TRBJ1-2
CASSLGGASAF
>TRBV12-3/TRBV12-4|TRBJ1-1
CASSPFLTEAFF
>TRBV5-1|TRBJ1-1
CASRFEGEAFF
>TRBV7-9|TRBJ2-7
CASSLGRTYEQYF
>TRBV10-2|TRBJ1-5
CASSGYNFRGTGRNQPQHF
>TRBV10-3|TRBJ2-3
CAISGLAGGDTQYF
>TRBV5-1|TRBJ1-1
CASSSLRGAHTEAFF
>TRBV9|TRBJ2-1
CASSVSGGGYNEQFF
>TRBV3-1|TRBJ1-2
CASGRKGGYTF
>TRBV7-8|TRBJ2-5
CASSLVGGMETQYF
>TRBV7-2|TRBJ2-7
CASSLASGGAWEQYF
>TRBV11-2|TRBJ1-6
CASSLVEGKSSPLHF
>TRBV7-9|TRBJ1-2
CASSLDPGTDTYGYTF
>TRBV4-1|TRBJ1-1
CASRDRGQGTEAFF
>TRBV20-1|TRBJ1-1
CSASQGGNLNTEAFF
>TRBV27|TRBJ2-7
CASTDDSYEQYF
>TRBV11-2|TRBJ2-2
CASSLDRGTSGGPNTGELFF
>TRBV5-1|TRBJ2-1
CASSFALPGEQFF
>TRBV20-1|TRBJ1-4
CSASRGMYEKLFF
>TRBV12-1|TRBJ2-1
CASSLGLTPLSYNEQFF
>TRBV11-2|TRBJ2-2
CASSLNPGADTGELFF
>TRBV29-1|TRBJ2-3
CSVDRTSDTDTQYF
>TRBV5-1|TRBJ2-5
CASSFQETQYF
>TRBV5-6|TRBJ2-2
CASSSRTDANTGELFF